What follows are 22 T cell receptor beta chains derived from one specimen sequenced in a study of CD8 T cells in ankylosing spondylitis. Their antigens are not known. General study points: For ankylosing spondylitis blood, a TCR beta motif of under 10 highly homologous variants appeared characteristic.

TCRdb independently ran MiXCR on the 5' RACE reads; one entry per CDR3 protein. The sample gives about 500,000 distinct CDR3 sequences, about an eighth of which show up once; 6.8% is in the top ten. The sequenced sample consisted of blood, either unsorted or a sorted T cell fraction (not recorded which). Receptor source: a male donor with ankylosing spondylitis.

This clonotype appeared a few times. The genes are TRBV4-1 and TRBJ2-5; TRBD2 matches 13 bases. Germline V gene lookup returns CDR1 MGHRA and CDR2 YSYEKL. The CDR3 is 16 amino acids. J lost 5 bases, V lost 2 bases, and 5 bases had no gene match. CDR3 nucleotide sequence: TGCGCCAGCAGCCAATGGACTAGCGGGAGAGGGGAGACCCAGTACTTC. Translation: CASSQWTSGRGETQYF.

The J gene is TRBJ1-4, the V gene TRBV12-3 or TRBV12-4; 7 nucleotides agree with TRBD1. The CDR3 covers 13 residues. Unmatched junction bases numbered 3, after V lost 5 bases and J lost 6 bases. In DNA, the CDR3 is TGTGCCAGCAGTGGACAGGCCTATGAAAAACTGTTTTTT. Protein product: CASSGQAYEKLFF.

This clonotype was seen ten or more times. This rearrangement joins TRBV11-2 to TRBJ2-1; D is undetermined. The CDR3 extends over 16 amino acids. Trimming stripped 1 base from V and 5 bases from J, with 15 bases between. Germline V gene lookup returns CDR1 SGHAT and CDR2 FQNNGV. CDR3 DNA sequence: TGTGCCAGCAGCTTAGTAAGAGCCTCCCACAACAATGAGCAGTTCTTC. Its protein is CASSLVRASHNNEQFF.

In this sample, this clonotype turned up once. DNA of the CDR3: TGTGCCAGCAGCGCGACAGGGAAGAGCAATCAGCCCCAGCATTTT. This codes for CASSATGKSNQPQHF. J is TRBJ1-5 and V is TRBV7-2; 7 nucleotides agree with TRBD1. Germline assignment: CDR1 SGHTA and CDR2 FQGNSA. The J segment lost 1 base and the V segment lost 5 bases, leaving 5 bases of the junction unmatched. The CDR3 spans 15 residues.

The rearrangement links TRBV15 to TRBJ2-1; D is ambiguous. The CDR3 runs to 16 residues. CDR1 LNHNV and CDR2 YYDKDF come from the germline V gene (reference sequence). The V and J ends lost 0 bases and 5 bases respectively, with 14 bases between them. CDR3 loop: CATSRDRVYRNNEQFF. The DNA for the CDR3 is TGTGCCACCAGCAGAGATAGGGTCTACAGAAACAATGAGCAGTTCTTC.

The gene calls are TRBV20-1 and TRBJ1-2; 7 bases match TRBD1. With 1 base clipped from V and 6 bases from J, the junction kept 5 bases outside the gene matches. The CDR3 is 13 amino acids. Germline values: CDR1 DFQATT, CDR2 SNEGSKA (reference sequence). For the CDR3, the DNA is TGCAGTGCTAGAGGACAGGGCGCTGATGGCTACACCTTC. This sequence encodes CSARGQGADGYTF.

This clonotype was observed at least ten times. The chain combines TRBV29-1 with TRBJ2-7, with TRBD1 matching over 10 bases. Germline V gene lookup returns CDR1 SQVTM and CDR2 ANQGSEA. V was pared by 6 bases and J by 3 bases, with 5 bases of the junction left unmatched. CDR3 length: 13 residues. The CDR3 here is CSVCGTGDYEQYF. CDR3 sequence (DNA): TGCAGCGTCTGCGGGACAGGGGACTACGAGCAGTACTTC.

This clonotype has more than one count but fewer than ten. The CDR3 protein is CATSQGTKLAKNIQYF. CDR3 nucleotides: TGTGCCACCAGCCAAGGCACTAAACTAGCCAAAAACATTCAGTACTTC. The chain uses TRBV15 and TRBJ2-4; unclear D gene. The germline V gene has CDR1 LNHNV and CDR2 YYDKDF (reference sequence). The germline V and J ends were trimmed by 5 bases and 0 bases, with 14 bases remaining between them. The CDR3 sequence is 16 residues long.

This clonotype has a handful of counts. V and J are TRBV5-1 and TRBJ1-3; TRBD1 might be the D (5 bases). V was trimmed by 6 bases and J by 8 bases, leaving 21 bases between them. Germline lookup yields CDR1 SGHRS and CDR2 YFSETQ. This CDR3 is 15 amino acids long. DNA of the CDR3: TGCGCCAGCACTAGGGACGGAGTTGTATTAGACACCATATATTTT. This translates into CASTRDGVVLDTIYF.

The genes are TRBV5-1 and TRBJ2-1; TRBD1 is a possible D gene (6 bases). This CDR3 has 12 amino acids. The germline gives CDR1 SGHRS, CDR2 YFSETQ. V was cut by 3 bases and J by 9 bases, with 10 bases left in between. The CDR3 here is CASSWDKSEQFF. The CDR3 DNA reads TGCGCCAGCAGCTGGGACAAGAGTGAGCAGTTCTTC.

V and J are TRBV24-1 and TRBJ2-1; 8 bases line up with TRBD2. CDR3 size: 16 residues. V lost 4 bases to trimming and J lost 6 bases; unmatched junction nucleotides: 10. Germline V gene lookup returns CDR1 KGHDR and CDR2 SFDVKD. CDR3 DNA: TGTGCCACCAGTGACTCGGCGGGACTAGGCATCAATGAGCAGTTCTTC. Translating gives CATSDSAGLGINEQFF.

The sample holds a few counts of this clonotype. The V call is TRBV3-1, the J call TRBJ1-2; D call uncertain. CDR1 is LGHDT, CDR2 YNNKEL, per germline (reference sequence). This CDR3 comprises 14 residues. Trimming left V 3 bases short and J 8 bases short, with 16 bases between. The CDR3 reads CASSQADAAGGYTF. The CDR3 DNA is TGTGCCAGCAGCCAGGCGGACGCCGCGGGAGGCTACACCTTC.

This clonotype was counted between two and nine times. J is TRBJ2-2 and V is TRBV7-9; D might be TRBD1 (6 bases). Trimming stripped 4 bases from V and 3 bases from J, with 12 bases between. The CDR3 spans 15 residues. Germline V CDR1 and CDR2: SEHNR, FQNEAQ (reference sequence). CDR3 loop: CASSSQGRYTGELFF. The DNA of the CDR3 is TGTGCCAGCAGCTCACAGGGACGGTACACCGGGGAGCTGTTTTTT. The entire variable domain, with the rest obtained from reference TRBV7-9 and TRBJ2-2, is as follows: DTGVSQNPRHKITKRGQNVTFRCDPISEHNRLYWYRQTLGQGPEFLTYFQNEAQLEKSRLLSDRFSAERPKGSFSTLEIQRTEQGDSAMYLCASSSQGRYTGELFFGEGSRLTVL.

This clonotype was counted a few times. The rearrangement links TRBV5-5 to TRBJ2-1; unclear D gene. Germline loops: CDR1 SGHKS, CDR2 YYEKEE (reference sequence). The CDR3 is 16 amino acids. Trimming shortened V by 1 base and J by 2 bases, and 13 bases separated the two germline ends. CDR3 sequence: CASSLITDGAYNEQFF. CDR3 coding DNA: TGTGCCAGCAGCTTGATCACCGACGGAGCCTACAATGAGCAGTTCTTC.

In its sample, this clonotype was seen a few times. The CDR3 reads CASSLWDRDRVYQETQYF. The DNA of the CDR3 is TGTGCCAGCAGCTTATGGGATCGGGACAGGGTGTACCAAGAGACCCAGTACTTC. V is TRBV11-1 and J is TRBJ2-5; 9 bases are a match to TRBD1. Germline V gene lookup returns CDR1 SGHAT and CDR2 FQDESV (reference sequence). V shed 2 bases, J shed 0 bases, and the junction held 10 bases outside the gene matches. This CDR3 has 18 amino acids.

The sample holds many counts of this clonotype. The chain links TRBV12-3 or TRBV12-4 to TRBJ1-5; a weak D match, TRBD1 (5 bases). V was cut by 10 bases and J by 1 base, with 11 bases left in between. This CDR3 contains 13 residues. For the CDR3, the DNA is TGTGCCACCCAGGGTTACAGCAATCAGCCCCAGCATTTT. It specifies CATQGYSNQPQHF.

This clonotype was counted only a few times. The DNA of the CDR3 is TGCAGCGTTGCACTAGCGGTCTCTGGGGCCAACGTCCTGACTTTC. As protein: CSVALAVSGANVLTF. This chain links TRBV29-1 with TRBJ2-6, with 8 bases matching TRBD2. Unmatched junction bases numbered 2, after V lost 4 bases and J lost 0 bases. The CDR3 has 15 residues. Germline V gives CDR1 SQVTM, CDR2 ANQGSEA. The full variable domain, completed using reference TRBV29-1 and TRBJ2-6, is SAVISQKPSRDICQRGTSLTIQCQVDSQVTMMFWYRQQPGQSLTLIATANQGSEATYESGFVIDKFPISRPNLTFSTLTVSNMSPEDSSIYLCSVALAVSGANVLTFGAGSRLTVL.

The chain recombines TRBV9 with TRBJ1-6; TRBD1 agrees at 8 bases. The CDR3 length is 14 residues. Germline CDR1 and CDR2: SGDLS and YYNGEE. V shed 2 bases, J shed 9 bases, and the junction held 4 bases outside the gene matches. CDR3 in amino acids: CASSVGQGFSPLHF. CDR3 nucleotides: TGTGCCAGCAGCGTTGGACAGGGTTTTTCACCCCTCCACTTT.

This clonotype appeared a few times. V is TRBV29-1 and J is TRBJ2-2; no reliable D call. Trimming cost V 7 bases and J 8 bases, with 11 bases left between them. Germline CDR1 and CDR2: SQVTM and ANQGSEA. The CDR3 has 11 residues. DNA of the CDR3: TGCAGCGCCCGTTTTGTTGGGGAGCTGTTTTTT. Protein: CSARFVGELFF.

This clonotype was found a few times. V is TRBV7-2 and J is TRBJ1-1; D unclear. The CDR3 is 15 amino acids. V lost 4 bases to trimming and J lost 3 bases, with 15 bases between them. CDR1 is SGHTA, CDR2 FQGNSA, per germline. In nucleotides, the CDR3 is TGTGCCAGCAGCTCGACTGTGAACAGTTACACTGAAGCTTTCTTT. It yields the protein CASSSTVNSYTEAFF. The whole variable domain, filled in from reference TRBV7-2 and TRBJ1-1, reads GAGVSQSPSNKVTEKGKDVELRCDPISGHTALYWYRQSLGQGLEFLIYFQGNSAPDKSGLPSDRFSAERTGGSVSTLTIQRTQQEDSAVYLCASSSTVNSYTEAFFGQGTRLTVV.

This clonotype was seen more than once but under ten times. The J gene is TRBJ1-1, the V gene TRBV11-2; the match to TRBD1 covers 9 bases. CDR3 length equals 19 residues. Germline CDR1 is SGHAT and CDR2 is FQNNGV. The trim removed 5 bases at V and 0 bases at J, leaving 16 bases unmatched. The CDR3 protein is CASSALKMGQGGMNTEAFF. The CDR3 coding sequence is TGTGCCAGCAGCGCCCTAAAAATGGGACAGGGTGGCATGAACACTGAAGCTTTCTTT.

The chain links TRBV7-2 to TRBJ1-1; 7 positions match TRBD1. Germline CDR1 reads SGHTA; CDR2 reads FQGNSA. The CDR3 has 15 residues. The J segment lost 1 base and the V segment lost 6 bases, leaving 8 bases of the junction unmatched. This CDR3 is CASSTAGTANTEAFF. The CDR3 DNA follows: TGTGCCAGCAGTACCGCGGGGACAGCGAACACTGAAGCTTTCTTT.